The sequence of this T cell receptor beta chain was determined in a study of blood T cell repertoires in COVID-19 (TCRdb year 2020). At the level of the whole study: The collaborator samples originated in the United States, Italy and Spain and spanned the acute and convalescent phases of COVID-19. Subjects who had been exposed to COVID-19, were actively infected with it, or had recovered from it provided the deeply sampled blood TCRbeta repertoires that made up the dataset. The samples were drawn from two sources: the first 160 participants of the ongoing ImmuneRACE study, and fewer than 1,500 subjects contributed by 6 global collaborators. Where HLA class I and class II types were available, the types were taken from metadata supplied by the sample provider, not from assay-based typing. The sample metadata nearly always contained a de-identified subject ID, COVID-19 status, age in years and sex. The prospective study material was composed of cDNA or gDNA derived from T cells, B-cell-depleted T cells, or PBMCs. A freely available public database, intended as a resource for researchers studying the immune response to SARS-CoV-2, is where the repertoires were released.

The CDR3 contains 15 residues, cysteine and phenylalanine counted. The CDR3 DNA has 45 bases and is translated from base 1. The germline V and J ends show losses of 6 bases and 7 bases respectively, and no gene match explains 10 bases of the junction. Via the germline V gene, CDR1 is MNHEY and CDR2 SVGAGI. Participants in the prospective study were aged roughly 18 to 100 years, lived in more than 20 United States geographic areas, and enrolled through a virtual design. In the prospective study, cohorts were assigned on the basis of participant-reported clinical history obtained from a screening survey and a study questionnaire. Exposed participants were defined as having been in contact with someone with a PCR-confirmed or clinician-diagnosed COVID-19 case within 2 weeks of study entry. In the prospective study, whole blood, serum and a nasopharyngeal or oropharyngeal swab were collected from each participant by mobile phlebotomists. Additional blood draws and questionnaires over an approximately 2-month period could optionally be provided by prospective study participants. Blood samples from the prospective study were shipped frozen or at room temperature prior to DNA extraction.

Points the paper makes about the study in general: The quantity of clinical and demographic metadata differed by source and by participant and was supplied without curation.

As regards this clone: What this receptor recognizes is not known. No qualities accompany the bases; no much larger clone lies one base away.

The immunoSEQ Assay, a bias-controlled multiplex PCR, was used to amplify TCRbeta CDR3 regions from genomic DNA. On the authors' methods: Nucleated cell counts per sample were estimated from amplification of reference gene primers within the assay. To quantify the absolute abundance of each unique TCRbeta CDR3 rearrangement, sequence reads were collapsed and filtered. For each sample, productive Simpson clonality was calculated as the square root of Simpson's diversity index over productive rearrangements. In its TCRdb copy, this immuneACCESS table keeps in-frame sequences only and misses some clones. Where compared with another copy, unresolved V genes explain less than half of these, and the others have no known cause. V and J calls plus clone size are reproduced from that table; the DNA served to infer D and trimming. Counted in this sample were about 350,000 clones; 85% to 90% of them appeared once. 0.95% to 1.1% of the sample is held by the ten biggest clonotypes.

The TCR originated in a woman between 25 and 40 years old who had been exposed to COVID-19. Sequenced sample: PBMCs or T cells enriched from blood (not recorded which). The chain is encoded by TRBV6-5 joined to TRBJ2-1, and 9 bases in between align with TRBD2. The CDR3: CASSIVAGVGNEQFF. The nucleotides are TGTGCCAGCAGCATAGTAGCGGGAGTGGGGAATGAGCAGTTCTTC.